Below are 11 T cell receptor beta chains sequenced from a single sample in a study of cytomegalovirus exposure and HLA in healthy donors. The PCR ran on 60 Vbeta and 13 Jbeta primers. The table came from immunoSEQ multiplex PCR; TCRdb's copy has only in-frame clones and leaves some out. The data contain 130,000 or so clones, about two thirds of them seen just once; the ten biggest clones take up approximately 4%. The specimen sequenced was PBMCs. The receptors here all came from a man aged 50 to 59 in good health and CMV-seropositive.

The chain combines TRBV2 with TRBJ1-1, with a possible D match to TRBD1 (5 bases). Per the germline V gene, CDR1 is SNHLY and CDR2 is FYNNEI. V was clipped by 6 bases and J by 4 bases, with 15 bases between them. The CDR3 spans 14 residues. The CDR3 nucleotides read TGTGCCAGCAGCGCGACAGATTTGGTCACTGAAGCTTTCTTT. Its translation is CASSATDLVTEAFF.

CDR3 sequence: CASSEWQRGSGEAFF. The DNA for the CDR3 is TGTGCCAGCAGTGAATGGCAAAGGGGGTCGGGTGAAGCTTTCTTT. The chain combines TRBV2 with TRBJ1-1; D perhaps matches TRBD1 (6 bases). This CDR3 is 15 amino acids long. Germline V gives CDR1 SNHLY, CDR2 FYNNEI. The V end lost 2 bases, the J end lost 7 bases, and 17 bases lay between the germline ends. The whole variable domain, filled in from reference TRBV2 and TRBJ1-1, reads EPEVTQTPSHQVTQMGQEVILRCVPISNHLYFYWYRQILGQKVEFLVSFYNNEISEKSEIFDDQFSVERPDGSNFTLKIRSTKLEDSAMYFCASSEWQRGSGEAFFGQGTRLTVV.

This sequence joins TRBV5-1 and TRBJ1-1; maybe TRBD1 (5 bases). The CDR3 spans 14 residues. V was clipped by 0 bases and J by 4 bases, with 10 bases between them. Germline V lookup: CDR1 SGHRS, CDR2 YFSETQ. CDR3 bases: TGCGCCAGCAGCTTGGACTTTAGGGGCACTGAAGCTTTCTTT. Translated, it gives CASSLDFRGTEAFF. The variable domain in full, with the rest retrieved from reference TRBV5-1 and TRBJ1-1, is KAGVTQTPRYLIKTRGQQVTLSCSPISGHRSVSWYQQTPGQGLQFLFEYFSETQRNKGNFPGRFSGRQFSNSRSEMNVSTLELGDSALYLCASSLDFRGTEAFFGQGTRLTVV.

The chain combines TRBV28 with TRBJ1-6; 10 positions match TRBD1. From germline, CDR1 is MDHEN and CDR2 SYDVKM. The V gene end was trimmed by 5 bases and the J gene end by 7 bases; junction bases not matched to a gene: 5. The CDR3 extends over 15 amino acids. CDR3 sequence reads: CASSDGQGVNSPLHF. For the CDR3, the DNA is TGTGCCAGCAGTGACGGACAGGGGGTAAATTCACCCCTCCACTTT. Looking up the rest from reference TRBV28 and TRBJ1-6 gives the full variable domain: DVKVTQSSRYLVKRTGEKVFLECVQDMDHENMFWYRQDPGLGLRLIYFSYDVKMKEKGDIPEGYSVSREKKERFSLILESASTNQTSMYLCASSDGQGVNSPLHFGNGTRLTVT.

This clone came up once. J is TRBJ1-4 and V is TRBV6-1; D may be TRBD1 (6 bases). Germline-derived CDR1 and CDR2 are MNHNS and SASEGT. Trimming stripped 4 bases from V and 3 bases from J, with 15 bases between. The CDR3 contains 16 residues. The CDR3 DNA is TGTGCCAGCAGTGCCGTACAGGGATCCCCTAATGAAAAACTGTTTTTT. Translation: CASSAVQGSPNEKLFF.

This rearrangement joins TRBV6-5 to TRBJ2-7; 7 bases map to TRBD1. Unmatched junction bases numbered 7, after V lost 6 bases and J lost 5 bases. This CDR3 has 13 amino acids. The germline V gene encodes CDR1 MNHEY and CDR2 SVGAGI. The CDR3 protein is CASRKQGFNEQYF. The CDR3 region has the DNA TGTGCCAGCAGGAAACAGGGGTTCAACGAGCAGTACTTC.

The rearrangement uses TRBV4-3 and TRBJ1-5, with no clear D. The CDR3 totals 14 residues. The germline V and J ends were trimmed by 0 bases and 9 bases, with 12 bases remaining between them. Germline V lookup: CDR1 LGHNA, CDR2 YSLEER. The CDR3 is CASSQDAFITPQHF. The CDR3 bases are TGCGCCAGCAGCCAAGACGCGTTTATCACGCCCCAGCATTTT.

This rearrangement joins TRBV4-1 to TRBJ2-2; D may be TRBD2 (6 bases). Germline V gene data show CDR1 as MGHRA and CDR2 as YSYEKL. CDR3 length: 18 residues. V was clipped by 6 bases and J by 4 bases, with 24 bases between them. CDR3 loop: CASSPGPRGEHGTGELFF. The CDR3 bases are TGCGCCAGCAGTCCTGGACCGCGCGGGGAACACGGCACCGGGGAGCTGTTTTTT.

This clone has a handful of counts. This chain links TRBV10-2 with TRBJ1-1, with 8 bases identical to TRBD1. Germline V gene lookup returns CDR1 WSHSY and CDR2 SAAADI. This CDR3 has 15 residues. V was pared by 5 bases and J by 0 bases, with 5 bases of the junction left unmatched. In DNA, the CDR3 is TGCGCCAGCAGTCTCTTGGACAGGGTGAACACTGAAGCTTTCTTT. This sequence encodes CASSLLDRVNTEAFF.

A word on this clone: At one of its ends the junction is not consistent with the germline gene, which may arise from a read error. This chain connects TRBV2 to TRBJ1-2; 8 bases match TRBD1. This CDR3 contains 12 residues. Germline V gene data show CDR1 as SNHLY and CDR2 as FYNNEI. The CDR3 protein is CASRDRGYGYTF. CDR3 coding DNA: TGTGCCAGCCGTGACAGGGGCTATGGCTACACCTTC. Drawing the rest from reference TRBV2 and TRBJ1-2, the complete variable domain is EPEVTQTPSHQVTQMGQEVILRCVPISNHLYFYWYRQILGQKVEFLVSFYNNEISEKSEIFDDQFSVERPDGSNFTLKIRSTKLEDSAMYFCASRDRGYGYTFGSGTRLTVV.

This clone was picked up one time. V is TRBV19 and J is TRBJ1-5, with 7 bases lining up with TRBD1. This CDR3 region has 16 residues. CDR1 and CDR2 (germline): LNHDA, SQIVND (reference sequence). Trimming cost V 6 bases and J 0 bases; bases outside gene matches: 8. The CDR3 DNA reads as TGTGCCAGTAGATCCGGGACAGAGTATAGCAATCAGCCCCAGCATTTT. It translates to CASRSGTEYSNQPQHF.